The entry below gives a single T cell receptor beta chain sequence along with its context. This record comes from a study of blood T cell repertoires in COVID-19. Study-level background: The study drew acute and convalescent COVID-19 samples from the United States, Italy and Spain. The analysed material was cDNA or gDNA that came from T cells, B-cell-depleted T cells, or PBMCs.

Source study methods: Scientists estimated how many nucleated cells there were by amplifying reference gene primers. Generated by immunoSEQ multiplex PCR, the TCRdb table keeps only in-frame clones and is missing some. That table furnishes V, J and clone size, whereas the DNA furnished D and trimming. The data show over 70,000 clones, around 87% seen once. Germline V gene sequence: CDR1 PRHDT, CDR2 FYEKMQ (reference sequence). This CDR3 has 18 amino acids. The V end was cut by 5 bases, the J end by 5 bases, with 27 bases between. The specimen sequenced was peripheral blood. The chain couples TRBV13 to TRBJ1-2; maybe TRBD1 (5 bases). This clonotype was sampled from a human donor in a cohort sampled during active COVID-19. CDR3 bases: TGTGCCAGCAGCCGGCCCCCCGACACAGGCCTGGGGAGGTATGGCTACACCTTC. This gives the protein CASSRPPDTGLGRYGYTF.